This T cell receptor (beta chain) was observed in a study of cytomegalovirus exposure and HLA in healthy donors. Study-wide points: The authors enumerated under 200 TCR beta chains as linked to cytomegalovirus. It was in a later analysis that TCR association rates were seen to vary by HLA locus, highest for DRB1 and lowest for HLA-C.

Primers: 60 Vbeta forward and 13 Jbeta reverse. TCRdb keeps only in-frame clones here, not all; method: immunoSEQ multiplex PCR. The sample has about 96,000 clones, around 74% seen once. Note on this clone: Antigen unknown.

The TCR comes from a female donor in good health and CMV-seropositive. Sequencing was done on a sample of PBMCs.

CDR3 DNA sequence: TGTGCCAGCAGTTTCCGCAGACAGGGAGGAGCAGATACGCAGTATTTT. It encodes CASSFRRQGGADTQYF. The V and J genes are TRBV2 and TRBJ2-3; a weak D match, TRBD1 (7 bases). Per germline, CDR1 SNHLY and CDR2 FYNNEI. V was trimmed by 5 bases and J by 4 bases, leaving 19 bases between them. The CDR3 has 16 amino acids.